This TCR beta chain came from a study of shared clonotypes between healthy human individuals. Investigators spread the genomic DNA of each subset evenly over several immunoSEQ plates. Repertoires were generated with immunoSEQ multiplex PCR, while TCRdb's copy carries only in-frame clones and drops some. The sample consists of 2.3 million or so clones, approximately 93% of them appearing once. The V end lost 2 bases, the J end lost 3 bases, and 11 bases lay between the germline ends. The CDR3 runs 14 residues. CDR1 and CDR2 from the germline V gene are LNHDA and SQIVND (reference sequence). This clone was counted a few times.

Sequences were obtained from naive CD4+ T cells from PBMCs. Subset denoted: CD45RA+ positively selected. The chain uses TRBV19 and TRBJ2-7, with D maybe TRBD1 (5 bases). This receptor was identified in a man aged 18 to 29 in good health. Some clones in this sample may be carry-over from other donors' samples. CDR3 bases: TGTGCCAGTAGTATACAGGACACTCACTACGAGCAGTACTTC. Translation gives CASSIQDTHYEQYF.